This TCR beta chain was obtained from a study of OX40 agonist ivuxolimab in advanced cancers. Study-wide context: Age averaged around 54 years (range roughly 23 to 85), and roughly 80% were male. A history of anti-PD-1, anti-PD-L1 or anti-CTLA-4 therapy was acceptable, and over 35% had some.

Produced via immunoSEQ multiplex PCR; TCRdb's table is partial and in-frame only. Of around 19,000 clones listed, about 89% are singletons. The cohort excluded patients with autoimmune disease history or systemic immunosuppression. The CDR3 extends over 13 amino acids. Trimming cost V 1 base and J 4 bases, with 5 bases left between them. Germline V gene sequence: CDR1 LNHDA, CDR2 SQIVND (reference sequence). This receptor was identified in an adult with an advanced solid tumor such as melanoma, head and neck, liver or kidney cancer. This specimen was CD4+ or CD8+ T cells sorted from blood, taken in a trial of the OX40 agonist ivuxolimab. The chain uses TRBV19 and TRBJ2-1, with no clear D. This CDR3 reads CASSIAVYNEQFF. CDR3 nucleotide sequence: TGTGCCAGTAGTATAGCGGTTTACAATGAGCAGTTCTTC.